The 7 T cell receptor beta chains reported below all come from one sample, sequenced in a study (dated by TCRdb to 2014 to 2015). Cells that were CD4+CD25+CD127-/low were the ones isolated as Tregs. Library method: 5' RACE. Instrument used: Illumina MiSeq. TCRdb reprocessed the public reads (quality trimming at Q25 with fastp, clone calling with MiXCR) and kept in-frame beta chains. CDR3 protein duplicates are merged, each entry listing the most common genes and DNA. Present in this sample are 35,000 to 50,000 distinct CDR3 sequences, roughly 21% of which were seen just once. Of the sample, roughly 3.7% falls within the top ten clones. The sequencing input was Tregs sorted from blood. The receptors were gathered from a female donor with breast cancer.

This clonotype appeared many times. This sequence joins TRBV7-8 and TRBJ2-3; 8 bases line up with TRBD1. This CDR3 is built from 15 residues. With V trimmed by 6 bases and J by 3 bases, 8 bases remained unmatched. Per germline, CDR1 SGHVS and CDR2 FQNEAQ. CDR3 residues: CASSFRTGLTDTQYF. The CDR3 nucleotides are TGTGCCAGCAGTTTTAGGACAGGGTTGACAGATACGCAGTATTTT.

The sample holds many counts of this clonotype. This chain uses TRBV7-9 with TRBJ1-1; D perhaps matches TRBD1 (5 bases). Germline V gives CDR1 SEHNR, CDR2 FQNEAQ (reference sequence). The CDR3 is made up of 15 amino acids. The ends were cut back, 5 bases at V and 1 base at J, with 14 bases in the middle. DNA of the CDR3: TGTGCCAGCAGCAGACAGACTACAGGGAACACTGAAGCTTTCTTT. Translation gives CASSRQTTGNTEAFF.

The rearrangement joins TRBV5-1 to TRBJ1-2, with TRBD1 as a possible D gene (6 bases). Germline CDR1 is SGHRS and CDR2 is YFSETQ. The CDR3 sequence is 14 residues long. V was clipped by 5 bases and J by 0 bases, with 11 bases between them. CDR3 sequence: CASRQGQANYGYTF. The CDR3 coding sequence is TGCGCCAGCAGACAGGGCCAAGCTAACTATGGCTACACCTTC.

This clonotype was picked up many times. J is TRBJ1-2 and V is TRBV12-3 or TRBV12-4, with no clear D. With 3 bases removed from V and 8 bases from J, the gap between germline ends came to 10 bases. The CDR3 totals 12 residues. DNA for the CDR3: TGTGCCAGCAGTTTGTATGGCCACGGCTACACCTTC. Amino acid sequence: CASSLYGHGYTF.

This rearrangement joins TRBV4-1 to TRBJ2-1, with TRBD2 identical over 11 bases. CDR3 length: 16 residues. Losses at the gene ends were 0 bases for V and 7 bases for J; bases not matched to a gene: 5. Germline lookup yields CDR1 MGHRA and CDR2 YSYEKL. This chain's CDR3 is CASSQEVAGGGNEQFF. The DNA of the CDR3 is TGCGCCAGCAGCCAAGAAGTAGCGGGAGGGGGAAATGAGCAGTTCTTC.

This clonotype has ten or more counts. A read error may produce the germline difference seen at one junction end. The V gene is TRBV5-1, the J gene TRBJ2-1, with D possibly TRBD1 on 6 matching bases. The CDR3 covers 16 residues. Germline V gives CDR1 SGHRS, CDR2 YFSETQ. CDR3 nucleotide sequence: TGCGCCAGCAGCGAGATGGCAGGGGCTCCCTACAATGAGCTGTTCTTC. Translated, it gives CASSEMAGAPYNELFF.

This clonotype showed up just a few times. This chain connects TRBV4-2 to TRBJ2-7; the D is unclear. The length of the CDR3 is 14 residues. Per germline, CDR1 LGHNA and CDR2 YNFKEQ. V was pared by 0 bases and J by 2 bases, with 8 bases between. CDR3 bases: TGTGCCAGCAGCCAAGAATATGGCCCCTACGAGCAGTACTTC. Protein product: CASSQEYGPYEQYF.